This T cell receptor (beta chain) was sequenced during a study of T cells in Graves' hyperthyroidism and ophthalmopathy. Notes on the study in general: A model built on 13 V-J features separated ophthalmopathy from stable hyperthyroidism. Most clonotypes expanded in thyroid above 0.001 were likewise present in blood.

TCR beta CDR3 sequences were amplified from RNA transcripts. The HTBI primer set served for first-round RT-PCR of the TCR CDR3. Using its own MiXCR run on the multiplex PCR reads, TCRdb lists one record per CDR3 protein. Of roughly 700,000 distinct CDR3 sequences in the sample, about 35% were seen once. Not enrolled were patients with uncontrolled infection, other autoimmune disease, pregnancy or lactation. The germline V and J ends were trimmed by 5 bases and 0 bases, with 8 bases remaining between them. Germline values: CDR1 SGHAT, CDR2 FQNNGV. The CDR3 runs 14 residues. With respect to this clonotype: No antigen is known for it. The CDR3 end shows no conserved phenylalanine or tryptophan, and so a read error is likely.

Input material: blood. The TCR sequence derives from a woman aged 40 to 50 with Graves' hyperthyroidism. The rearrangement joins TRBV11-2 to TRBJ1-3; no clear D gene. CDR3 residues: CASSTLASGNTIYS. The CDR3 nucleotides read TGTGCCAGCAGCACCCTGGCCTCTGGAAACACCATATATTCT.